The present TCR beta chain was sequenced within a study of blood T cell repertoires in COVID-19. In the study overall: Researchers got acute and convalescent COVID-19 samples from the United States, Italy and Spain.

J gave up 5 bases and V 0 bases, and 7 bases lay outside the gene matches. This CDR3 has 18 amino acids. Per the germline V gene, CDR1 is LNHDA and CDR2 is SQIVND (reference sequence). Participants' own reports of clinical history determined their cohort assignment. Per the original data handling: Researchers report that nucleated cell counts were estimated from reference gene primer amplification. The method was immunoSEQ multiplex PCR; TCRdb's version includes in-frame clones alone and lacks a portion of them. The DNA gave D and trimming, while V, J and clone size come from that table. Of about 210,000 clones listed, around 81% were seen once; the top ten hold about 8.9%.

This rearrangement joins TRBV19 to TRBJ2-3, with 14 bases that match TRBD2. Sequencing input: PBMCs or T cells enriched from blood (not recorded which). This TCR derives from a woman in her fifties or sixties with acute COVID-19. The CDR3 sequence is CASSIDVTSGRAVDTQYF. In nucleotides, the CDR3 is TGTGCCAGTAGTATAGACGTGACTAGCGGGAGGGCAGTAGATACGCAGTATTTT.